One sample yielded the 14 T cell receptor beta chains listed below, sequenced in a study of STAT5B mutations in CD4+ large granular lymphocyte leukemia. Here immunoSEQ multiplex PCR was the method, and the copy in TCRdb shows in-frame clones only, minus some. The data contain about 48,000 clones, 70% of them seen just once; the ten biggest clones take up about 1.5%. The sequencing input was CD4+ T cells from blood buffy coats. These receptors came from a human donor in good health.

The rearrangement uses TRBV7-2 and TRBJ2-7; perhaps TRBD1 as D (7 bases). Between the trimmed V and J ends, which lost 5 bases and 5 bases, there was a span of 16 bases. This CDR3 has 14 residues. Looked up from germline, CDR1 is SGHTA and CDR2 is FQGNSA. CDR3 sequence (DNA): TGTGCCAGCAGCCCCTGGAGGGGGCGAAACGAGCAGTACTTC. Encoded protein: CASSPWRGRNEQYF.

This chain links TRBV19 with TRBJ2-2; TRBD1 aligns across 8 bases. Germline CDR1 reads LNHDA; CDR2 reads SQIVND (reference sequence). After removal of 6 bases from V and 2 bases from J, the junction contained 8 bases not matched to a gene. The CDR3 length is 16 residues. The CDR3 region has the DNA TGTGCCAGTAGCCTACGGACAGGGACTAACACCGGGGAGCTGTTTTTT. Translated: CASSLRTGTNTGELFF.

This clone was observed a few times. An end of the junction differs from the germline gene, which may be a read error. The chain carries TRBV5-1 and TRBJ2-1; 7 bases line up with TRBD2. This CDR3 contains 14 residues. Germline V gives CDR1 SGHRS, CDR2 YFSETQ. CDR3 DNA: TGCGCCAGCAGCTTGGGGCAGACTAGCCAGGGATGGGTCTTC. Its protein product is CASSLGQTSQGWVF. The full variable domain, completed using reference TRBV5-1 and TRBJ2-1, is KAGVTQTPRYLIKTRGQQVTLSCSPISGHRSVSWYQQTPGQGLQFLFEYFSETQRNKGNFPGRFSGRQFSNSRSEMNVSTLELGDSALYLCASSLGQTSQGWVFGPGTRLTVL.

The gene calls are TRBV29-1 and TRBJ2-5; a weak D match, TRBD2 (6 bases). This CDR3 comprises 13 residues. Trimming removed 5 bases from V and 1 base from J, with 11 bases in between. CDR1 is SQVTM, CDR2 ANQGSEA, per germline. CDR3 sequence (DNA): TGCAGCGTTAGGCGGGGCCCCCAAGAGACCCAGTACTTC. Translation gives CSVRRGPQETQYF.

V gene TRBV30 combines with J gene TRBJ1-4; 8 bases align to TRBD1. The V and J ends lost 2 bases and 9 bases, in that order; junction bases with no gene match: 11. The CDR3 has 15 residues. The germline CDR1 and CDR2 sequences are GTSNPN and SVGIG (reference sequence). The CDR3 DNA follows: TGTGCCTGGAGTAAAGAACAGGGGGTTTTACAAAAACTGTTTTTT. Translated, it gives CAWSKEQGVLQKLFF.

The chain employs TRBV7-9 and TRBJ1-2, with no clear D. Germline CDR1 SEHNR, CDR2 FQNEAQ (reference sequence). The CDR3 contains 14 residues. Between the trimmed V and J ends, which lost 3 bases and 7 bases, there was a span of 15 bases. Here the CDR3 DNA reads TGTGCCAGCAGCTTTTCCCCAGCCTATGGTGGCTACACCTTC. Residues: CASSFSPAYGGYTF.

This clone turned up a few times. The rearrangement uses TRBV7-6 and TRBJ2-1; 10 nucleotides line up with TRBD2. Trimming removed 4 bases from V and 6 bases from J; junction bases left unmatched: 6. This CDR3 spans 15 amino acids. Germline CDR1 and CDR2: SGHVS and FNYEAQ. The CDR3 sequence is CASSSIAGGPNEQFF. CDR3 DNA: TGTGCCAGCAGCTCAATAGCGGGGGGCCCCAATGAGCAGTTCTTC.

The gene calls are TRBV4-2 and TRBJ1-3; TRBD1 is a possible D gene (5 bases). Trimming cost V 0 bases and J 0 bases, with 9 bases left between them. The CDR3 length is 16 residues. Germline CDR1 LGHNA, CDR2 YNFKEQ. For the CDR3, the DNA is TGTGCCAGCAGCCAAGATCCGGGGGGCTCTGGAAACACCATATATTTT. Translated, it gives CASSQDPGGSGNTIYF.

CDR3 sequence: CASSEGSWGGQETQYF. The CDR3 DNA reads as TGTGCCAGCAGTGAAGGGAGCTGGGGCGGCCAAGAGACCCAGTACTTC. V gene TRBV6-1 combines with J gene TRBJ2-5; D might be TRBD1 (5 bases). V lost 1 base to trimming and J lost 1 base, with 13 bases between them. Germline CDR1 MNHNS, CDR2 SASEGT. The CDR3 spans 16 residues.

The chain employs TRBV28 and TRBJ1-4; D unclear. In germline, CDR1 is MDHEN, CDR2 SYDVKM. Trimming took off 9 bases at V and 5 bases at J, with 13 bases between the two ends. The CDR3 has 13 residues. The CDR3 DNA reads TGTGCCAGTTACGGGTCACAAAATGAAAAACTGTTTTTT. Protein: CASYGSQNEKLFF.

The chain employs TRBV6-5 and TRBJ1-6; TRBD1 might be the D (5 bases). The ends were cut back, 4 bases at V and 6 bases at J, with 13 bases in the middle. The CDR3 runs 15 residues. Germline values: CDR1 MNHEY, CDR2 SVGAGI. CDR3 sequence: CASSSGFGGNSPLHF. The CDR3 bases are TGTGCCAGCAGTTCCGGGTTCGGGGGTAATTCACCCCTCCACTTT.

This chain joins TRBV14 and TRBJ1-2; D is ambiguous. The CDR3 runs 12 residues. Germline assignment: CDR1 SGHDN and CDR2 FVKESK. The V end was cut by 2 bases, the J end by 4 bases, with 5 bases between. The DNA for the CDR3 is TGTGCCAGCAGCCAATCGACCTATGGCTACACCTTC. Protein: CASSQSTYGYTF.

CDR3 protein: CASSLGSGVPYEQYF. CDR3 DNA: TGTGCCAGCAGTTTAGGGTCCGGGGTACCCTACGAGCAGTACTTC. The genes are TRBV28 and TRBJ2-7, with D perhaps matching TRBD2 (5 bases). The CDR3 loop spans 15 amino acids. From germline, CDR1 is MDHEN and CDR2 SYDVKM. Trimming removed 2 bases at V and 2 bases at J, with 13 bases between. Looking up the rest from reference TRBV28 and TRBJ2-7 gives the full variable domain: DVKVTQSSRYLVKRTGEKVFLECVQDMDHENMFWYRQDPGLGLRLIYFSYDVKMKEKGDIPEGYSVSREKKERFSLILESASTNQTSMYLCASSLGSGVPYEQYFGPGTRLTVT.

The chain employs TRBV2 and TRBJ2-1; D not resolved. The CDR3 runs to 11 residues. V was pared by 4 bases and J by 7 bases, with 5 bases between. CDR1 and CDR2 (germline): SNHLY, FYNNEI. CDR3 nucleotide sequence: TGTGCCAGCAGTGTAGCAAATGAGCAGTTCTTC. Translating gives CASSVANEQFF. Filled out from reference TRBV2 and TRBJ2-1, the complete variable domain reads EPEVTQTPSHQVTQMGQEVILRCVPISNHLYFYWYRQILGQKVEFLVSFYNNEISEKSEIFDDQFSVERPDGSNFTLKIRSTKLEDSAMYFCASSVANEQFFGPGTRLTVL.